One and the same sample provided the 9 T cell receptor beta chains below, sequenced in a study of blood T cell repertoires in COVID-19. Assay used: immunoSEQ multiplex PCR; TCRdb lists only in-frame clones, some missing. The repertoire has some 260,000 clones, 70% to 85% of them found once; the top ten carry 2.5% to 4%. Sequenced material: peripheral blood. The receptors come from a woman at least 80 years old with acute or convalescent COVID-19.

The CDR3 DNA reads TGTGCCACTACCTCCCGACTAGCGGGGGGACCTCAAGAGACCCAGTACTTC. It encodes CATTSRLAGGPQETQYF. The V and J genes are TRBV19 and TRBJ2-5, with TRBD2 matching over 13 bases. Germline V gene data show CDR1 as LNHDA and CDR2 as SQIVND (reference sequence). The CDR3 covers 17 residues. V gave up 10 bases and J gave up 2 bases; unmatched junction bases: 13.

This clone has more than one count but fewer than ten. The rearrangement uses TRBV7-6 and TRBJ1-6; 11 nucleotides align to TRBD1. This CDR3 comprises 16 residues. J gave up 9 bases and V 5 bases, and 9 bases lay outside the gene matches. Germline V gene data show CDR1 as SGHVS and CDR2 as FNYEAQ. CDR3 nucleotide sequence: TGTGCCAGCAGCAAACCGGGACAGGGGGTGGTTTCACCCCTCCACTTT. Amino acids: CASSKPGQGVVSPLHF.

The CDR3 protein is CSARTAAQAFF. DNA of the CDR3: TGCAGTGCCAGGACAGCTGCCCAAGCTTTCTTT. The genes are TRBV20-1 and TRBJ1-1, with D perhaps TRBD1 (6 bases). The germline V gene has CDR1 DFQATT and CDR2 SNEGSKA (reference sequence). The germline V and J ends were trimmed by 6 bases and 9 bases, with 14 bases remaining between them. The CDR3 has 11 amino acids.

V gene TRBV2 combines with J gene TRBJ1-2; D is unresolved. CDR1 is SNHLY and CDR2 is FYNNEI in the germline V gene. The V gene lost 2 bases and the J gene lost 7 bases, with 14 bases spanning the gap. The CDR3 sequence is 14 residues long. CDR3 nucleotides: TGTGCCAGCAGTGAAAGCGGGGATCTTCGTGGCTACACCTTC. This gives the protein CASSESGDLRGYTF.

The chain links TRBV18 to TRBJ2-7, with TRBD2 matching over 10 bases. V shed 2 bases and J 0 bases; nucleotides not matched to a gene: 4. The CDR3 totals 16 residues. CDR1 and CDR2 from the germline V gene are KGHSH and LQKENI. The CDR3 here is CASSPTLAGLSYEQYF. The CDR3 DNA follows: TGTGCCAGCTCACCAACACTAGCGGGACTCTCCTACGAGCAGTACTTC.

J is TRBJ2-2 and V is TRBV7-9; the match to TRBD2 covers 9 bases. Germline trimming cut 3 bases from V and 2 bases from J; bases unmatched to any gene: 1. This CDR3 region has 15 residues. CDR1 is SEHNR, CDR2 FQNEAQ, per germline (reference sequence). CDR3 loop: CASSLTSGNTGELFF. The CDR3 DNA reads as TGTGCCAGCAGCTTGACTAGCGGTAACACCGGGGAGCTGTTTTTT. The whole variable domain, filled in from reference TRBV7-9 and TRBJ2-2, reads DTGVSQNPRHKITKRGQNVTFRCDPISEHNRLYWYRQTLGQGPEFLTYFQNEAQLEKSRLLSDRFSAERPKGSFSTLEIQRTEQGDSAMYLCASSLTSGNTGELFFGEGSRLTVL.

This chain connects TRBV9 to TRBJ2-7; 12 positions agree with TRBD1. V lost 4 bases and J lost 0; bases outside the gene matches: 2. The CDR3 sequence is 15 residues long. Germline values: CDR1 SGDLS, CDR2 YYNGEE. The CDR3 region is CASSWGQGASYEQYF. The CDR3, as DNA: TGTGCCAGCAGCTGGGGACAGGGGGCCTCCTACGAGCAGTACTTC.

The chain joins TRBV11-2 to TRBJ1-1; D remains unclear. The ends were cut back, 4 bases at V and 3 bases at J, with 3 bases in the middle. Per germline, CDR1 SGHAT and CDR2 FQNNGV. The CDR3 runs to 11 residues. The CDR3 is CASSSDTEAFF. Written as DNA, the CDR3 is TGTGCCAGCAGCTCCGACACTGAAGCTTTCTTT.

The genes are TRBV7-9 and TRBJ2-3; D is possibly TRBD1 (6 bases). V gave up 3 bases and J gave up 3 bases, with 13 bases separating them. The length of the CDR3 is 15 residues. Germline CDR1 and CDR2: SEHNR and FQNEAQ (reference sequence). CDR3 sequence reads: CASSLGQGWTDTQYF. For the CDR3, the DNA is TGTGCCAGCAGCTTGGGGCAGGGGTGGACAGATACGCAGTATTTT.